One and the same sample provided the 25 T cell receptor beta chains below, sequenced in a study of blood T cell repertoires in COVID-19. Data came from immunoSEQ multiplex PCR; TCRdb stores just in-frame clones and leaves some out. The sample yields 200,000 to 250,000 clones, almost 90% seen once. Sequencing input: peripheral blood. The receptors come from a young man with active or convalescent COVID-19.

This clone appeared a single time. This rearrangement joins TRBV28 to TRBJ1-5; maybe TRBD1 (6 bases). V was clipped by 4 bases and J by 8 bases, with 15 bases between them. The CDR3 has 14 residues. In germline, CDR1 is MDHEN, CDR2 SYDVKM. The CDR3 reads CASSYLQGNEPQHF. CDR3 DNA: TGTGCCAGCAGTTACTTACAGGGAAATGAGCCCCAGCATTTT.

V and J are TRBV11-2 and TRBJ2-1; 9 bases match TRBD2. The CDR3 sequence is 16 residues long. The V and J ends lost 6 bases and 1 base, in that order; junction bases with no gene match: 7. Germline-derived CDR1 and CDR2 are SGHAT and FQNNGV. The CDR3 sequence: CASRTPAGGSYNEQFF. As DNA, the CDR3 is TGTGCCAGCAGGACTCCGGCGGGAGGGTCCTACAATGAGCAGTTCTTC. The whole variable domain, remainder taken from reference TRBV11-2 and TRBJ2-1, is EAGVAQSPRYKIIEKRQSVAFWCNPISGHATLYWYQQILGQGPKLLIQFQNNGVVDDSQLPKDRFSAERLKGVDSTLKIQPAKLEDSAVYLCASRTPAGGSYNEQFFGPGTRLTVL.

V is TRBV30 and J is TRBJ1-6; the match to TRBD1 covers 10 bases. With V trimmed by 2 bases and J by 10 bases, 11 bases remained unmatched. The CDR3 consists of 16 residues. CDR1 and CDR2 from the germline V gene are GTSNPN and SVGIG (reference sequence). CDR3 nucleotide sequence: TGTGCCTGGAGTTTAGACAGGGGGCGAGTTAGCTCACCCCTCCACTTT. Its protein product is CAWSLDRGRVSSPLHF.

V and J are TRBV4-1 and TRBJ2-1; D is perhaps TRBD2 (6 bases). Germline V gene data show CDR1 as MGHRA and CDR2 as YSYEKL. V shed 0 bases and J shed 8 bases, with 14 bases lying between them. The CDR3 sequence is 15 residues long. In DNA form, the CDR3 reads TGCGCCAGCAGCCAAGAGGCGGGGTCGGGGCATGAGCAGTTCTTC. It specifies CASSQEAGSGHEQFF.

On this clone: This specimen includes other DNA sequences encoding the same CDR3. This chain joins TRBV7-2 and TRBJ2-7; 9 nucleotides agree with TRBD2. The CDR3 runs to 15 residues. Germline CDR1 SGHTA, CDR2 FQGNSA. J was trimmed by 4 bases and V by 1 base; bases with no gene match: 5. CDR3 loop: CASSLVRLAGYEQYF. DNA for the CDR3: TGTGCCAGCAGCTTAGTCCGCCTAGCGGGATACGAGCAGTACTTC.

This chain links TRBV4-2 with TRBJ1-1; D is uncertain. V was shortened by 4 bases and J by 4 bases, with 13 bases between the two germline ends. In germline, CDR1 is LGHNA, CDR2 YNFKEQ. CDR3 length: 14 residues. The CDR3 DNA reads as TGTGCCAGCAGCCTCAATCCGGAGCGCACTGAAGCTTTCTTT. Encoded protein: CASSLNPERTEAFF.

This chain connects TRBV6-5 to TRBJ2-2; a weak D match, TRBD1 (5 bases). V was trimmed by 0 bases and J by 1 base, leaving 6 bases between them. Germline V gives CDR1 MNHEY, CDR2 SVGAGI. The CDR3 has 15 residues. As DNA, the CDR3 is TGTGCCAGCAGTTACTCGACAGTGAACACCGGGGAGCTGTTTTTT. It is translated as CASSYSTVNTGELFF.

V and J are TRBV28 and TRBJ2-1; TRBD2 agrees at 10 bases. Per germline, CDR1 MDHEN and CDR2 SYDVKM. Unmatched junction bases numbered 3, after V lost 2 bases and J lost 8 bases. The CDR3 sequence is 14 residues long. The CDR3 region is CASSLGTSVDEQFF. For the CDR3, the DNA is TGTGCCAGCAGTTTAGGGACTAGCGTCGATGAGCAGTTCTTC.

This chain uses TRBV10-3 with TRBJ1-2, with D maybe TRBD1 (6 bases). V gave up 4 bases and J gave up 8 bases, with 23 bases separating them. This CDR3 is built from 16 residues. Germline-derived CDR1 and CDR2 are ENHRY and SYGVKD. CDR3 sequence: CAISGSPGAGAEGYTF. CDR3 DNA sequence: TGTGCCATCAGTGGATCCCCTGGGGCAGGGGCGGAAGGCTACACCTTC.

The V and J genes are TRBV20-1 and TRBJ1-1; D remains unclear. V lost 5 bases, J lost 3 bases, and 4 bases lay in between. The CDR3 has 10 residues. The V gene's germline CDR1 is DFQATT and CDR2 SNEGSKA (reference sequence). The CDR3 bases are TGCAGTGCTCTTCACACTGAAGCTTTCTTT. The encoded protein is CSALHTEAFF.

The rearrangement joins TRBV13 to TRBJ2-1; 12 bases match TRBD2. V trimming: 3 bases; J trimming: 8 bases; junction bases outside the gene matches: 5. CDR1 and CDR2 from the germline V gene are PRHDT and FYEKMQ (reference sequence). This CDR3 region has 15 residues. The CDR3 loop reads CASSFLAGGMDEQFF. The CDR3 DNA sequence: TGTGCCAGCAGCTTTCTAGCGGGAGGGATGGATGAGCAGTTCTTC.

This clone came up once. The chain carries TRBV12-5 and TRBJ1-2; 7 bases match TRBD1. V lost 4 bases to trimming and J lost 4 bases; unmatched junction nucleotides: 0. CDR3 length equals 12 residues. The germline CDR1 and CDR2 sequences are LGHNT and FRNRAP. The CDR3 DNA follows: TGTGCTAGTGGTTCAGGGGGCTATGGCTACACCTTC. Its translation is CASGSGGYGYTF.

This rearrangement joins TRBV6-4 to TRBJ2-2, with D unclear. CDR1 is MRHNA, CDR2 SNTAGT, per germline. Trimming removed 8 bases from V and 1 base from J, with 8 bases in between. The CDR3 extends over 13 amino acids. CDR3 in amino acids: CASSPGNTGELFF. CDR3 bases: TGTGCCAGCTCCCCGGGGAACACCGGGGAGCTGTTTTTT.

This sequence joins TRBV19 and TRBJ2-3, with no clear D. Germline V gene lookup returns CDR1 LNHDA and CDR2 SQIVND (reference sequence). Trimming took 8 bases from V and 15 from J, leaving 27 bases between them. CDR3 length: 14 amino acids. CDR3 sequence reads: CASASSIQSATEYF. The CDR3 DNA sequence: TGTGCCAGTGCCAGTAGTATACAGTCAGCCACGGAATATTTT.

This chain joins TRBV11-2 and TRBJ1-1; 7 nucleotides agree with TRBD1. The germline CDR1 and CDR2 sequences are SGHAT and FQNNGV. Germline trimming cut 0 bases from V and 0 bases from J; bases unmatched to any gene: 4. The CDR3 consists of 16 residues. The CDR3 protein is CASSLDRDSMNTEAFF. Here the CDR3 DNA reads TGTGCCAGCAGCTTAGATCGGGACAGCATGAACACTGAAGCTTTCTTT.

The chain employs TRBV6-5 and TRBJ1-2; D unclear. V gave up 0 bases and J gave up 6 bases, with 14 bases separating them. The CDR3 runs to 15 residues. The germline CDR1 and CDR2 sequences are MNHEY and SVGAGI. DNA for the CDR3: TGTGCCAGCAGTTACTCGATCGGCAGGTTAAATGGCTACACCTTC. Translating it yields CASSYSIGRLNGYTF.

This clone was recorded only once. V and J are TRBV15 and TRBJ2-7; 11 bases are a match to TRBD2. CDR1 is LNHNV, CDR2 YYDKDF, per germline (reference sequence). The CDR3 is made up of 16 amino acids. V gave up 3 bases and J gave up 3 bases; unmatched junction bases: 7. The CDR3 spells CATSRGGLAGLYEQYF. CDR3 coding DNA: TGTGCCACCAGCAGGGGAGGACTAGCGGGCCTCTACGAGCAGTACTTC.

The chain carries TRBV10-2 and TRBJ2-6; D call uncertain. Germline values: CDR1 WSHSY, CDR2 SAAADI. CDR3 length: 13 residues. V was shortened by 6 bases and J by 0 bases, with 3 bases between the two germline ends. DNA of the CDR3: TGCGCCAGCAGCAACTCTGGGGCCAACGTCCTGACTTTC. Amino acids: CASSNSGANVLTF.

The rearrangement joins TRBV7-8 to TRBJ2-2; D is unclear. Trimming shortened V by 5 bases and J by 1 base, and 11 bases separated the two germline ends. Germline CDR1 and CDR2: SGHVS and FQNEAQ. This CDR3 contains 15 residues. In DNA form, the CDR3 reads TGTGCCAGCAGCCGCGAAACTTTGAACACCGGGGAGCTGTTTTTT. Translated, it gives CASSRETLNTGELFF.

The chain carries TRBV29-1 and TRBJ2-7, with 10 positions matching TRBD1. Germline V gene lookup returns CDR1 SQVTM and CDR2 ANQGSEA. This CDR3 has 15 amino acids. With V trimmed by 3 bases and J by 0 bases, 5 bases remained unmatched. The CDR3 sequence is CSVDSGQGSSYEQYF. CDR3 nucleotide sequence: TGCAGCGTTGACTCGGGACAGGGGAGCTCCTACGAGCAGTACTTC.

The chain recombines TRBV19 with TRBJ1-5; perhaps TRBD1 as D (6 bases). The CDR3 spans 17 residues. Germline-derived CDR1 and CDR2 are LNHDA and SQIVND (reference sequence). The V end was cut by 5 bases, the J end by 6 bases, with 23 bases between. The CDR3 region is CASSGGTPGQRPQPQHF. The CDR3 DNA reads TGTGCCAGTAGTGGGGGAACCCCGGGACAAAGGCCTCAGCCCCAGCATTTT.

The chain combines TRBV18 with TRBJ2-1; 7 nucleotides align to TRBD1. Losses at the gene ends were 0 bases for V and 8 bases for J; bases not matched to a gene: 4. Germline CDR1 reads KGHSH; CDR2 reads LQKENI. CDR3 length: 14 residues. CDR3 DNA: TGTGCCAGCTCACCACCAGGGGGCATCGATGAGCAGTTCTTC. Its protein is CASSPPGGIDEQFF.

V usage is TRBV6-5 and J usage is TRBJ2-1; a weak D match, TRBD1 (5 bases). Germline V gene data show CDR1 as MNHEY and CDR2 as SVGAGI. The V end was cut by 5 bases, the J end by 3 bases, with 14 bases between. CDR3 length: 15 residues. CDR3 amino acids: CASSRQKDGYNEQFF. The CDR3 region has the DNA TGTGCCAGCAGTAGACAGAAGGACGGCTACAATGAGCAGTTCTTC.

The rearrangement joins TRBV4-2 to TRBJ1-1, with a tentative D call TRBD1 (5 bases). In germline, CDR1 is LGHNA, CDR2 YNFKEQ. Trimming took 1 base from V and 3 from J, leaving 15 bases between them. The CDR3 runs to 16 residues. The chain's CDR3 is CASSQVGVGGDTEAFF. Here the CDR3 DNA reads TGTGCCAGCAGCCAAGTGGGAGTCGGGGGGGACACTGAAGCTTTCTTT.

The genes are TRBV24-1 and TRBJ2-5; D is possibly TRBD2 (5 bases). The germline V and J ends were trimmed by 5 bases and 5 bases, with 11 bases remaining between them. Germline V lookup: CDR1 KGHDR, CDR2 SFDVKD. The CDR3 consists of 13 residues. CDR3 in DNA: TGTGCCACCAGTGGGGGTGGCGGGGAGACCCAGTACTTC. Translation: CATSGGGGETQYF.